Listed here are 16 T cell receptor beta chains from one sample, sequenced in a study of blood T cell repertoires in COVID-19. Repertoires were generated with immunoSEQ multiplex PCR, while TCRdb's copy carries only in-frame clones and drops some. This sample has 37,000 or so clones; approximately 78% occur once, and the top ten carry about 35%. The sample comprised peripheral blood. The receptors were gathered from a man aged 55 to 69 with acute or convalescent COVID-19.

The chain combines TRBV5-1 with TRBJ2-1; 8 positions agree with TRBD1. After removal of 4 bases from V and 2 bases from J, the junction contained 5 bases not matched to a gene. The length of the CDR3 is 15 residues. Germline V gene data show CDR1 as SGHRS and CDR2 as YFSETQ. The CDR3 bases are TGCGCCAGCAGCCACGGGACAGGCCCCTACAATGAGCAGTTCTTC. This gives the protein CASSHGTGPYNEQFF.

This chain links TRBV9 with TRBJ2-2, with D possibly TRBD2 on 6 matching bases. The CDR3 extends over 15 amino acids. Germline assignment: CDR1 SGDLS and CDR2 YYNGEE. Deletions cut 0 bases from V and 4 bases from J, with 10 bases between. CDR3 protein: CASSVESSATGELFF. CDR3 DNA: TGTGCCAGCAGCGTAGAGTCTAGCGCCACCGGGGAGCTGTTTTTT.

CDR3 amino acids: CASSLGGVSYEQYF. The DNA of the CDR3 is TGCGCCAGCAGCCTAGGCGGGGTCAGCTACGAGCAGTACTTC. This chain uses TRBV5-1 with TRBJ2-7, with D possibly being TRBD2 (6 bases). CDR3 length equals 14 residues. Germline loops: CDR1 SGHRS, CDR2 YFSETQ. Trimming took 4 bases from V and 3 from J, leaving 14 bases between them. The whole variable domain, filled in from reference TRBV5-1 and TRBJ2-7, reads KAGVTQTPRYLIKTRGQQVTLSCSPISGHRSVSWYQQTPGQGLQFLFEYFSETQRNKGNFPGRFSGRQFSNSRSEMNVSTLELGDSALYLCASSLGGVSYEQYFGPGTRLTVT.

This chain uses TRBV27 with TRBJ2-1, with TRBD1 matching 9 bases. Germline assignment: CDR1 MNHEY and CDR2 SMNVEV (reference sequence). The CDR3 contains 16 residues. V was clipped by 3 bases and J by 2 bases; unmatched bases: 5. This CDR3 reads CASSLLDRGAYNEQFF. CDR3 coding DNA: TGTGCCAGCAGTTTGTTAGACAGGGGGGCCTACAATGAGCAGTTCTTC.

V is TRBV5-6 and J is TRBJ1-1; D unclear. Germline assignment: CDR1 SGHDT and CDR2 YYEEEE. Trimming took 3 bases from V and 2 from J, leaving 17 bases between them. This CDR3 is 16 amino acids long. Here the CDR3 reads CASSSPAAGFNTEAFF. The CDR3 nucleotides read TGTGCCAGCAGCTCCCCTGCGGCGGGGTTTAACACTGAAGCTTTCTTT.

This clone was seen just once. This chain links TRBV5-1 with TRBJ2-7; D unclear. CDR1 and CDR2 from the germline V gene are SGHRS and YFSETQ. This CDR3 region has 12 residues. The V end lost 3 bases, the J end lost 5 bases, and 9 bases lay between the germline ends. The CDR3 loop reads CASSSLSDEQYF. CDR3 nucleotides: TGCGCCAGCAGCTCGTTAAGCGACGAGCAGTACTTC.

The chain has TRBV6-4 and TRBJ2-7, with TRBD2 matching 7 bases. Germline CDR1 reads MRHNA; CDR2 reads SNTAGT. J lost 2 bases, V lost 0 bases, and 7 bases had no gene match. The CDR3 has 16 amino acids. The CDR3, as DNA: TGTGCCAGCAGTGACTCAGGTCTAGCGGAGCCCTACGAGCAGTACTTC. It encodes CASSDSGLAEPYEQYF.

The CDR3 DNA reads TGCGCCAGCAGCTTAGGGACTAGCGACACCGGGGAGCTGTTTTTT. Translating it yields CASSLGTSDTGELFF. The rearrangement links TRBV5-1 to TRBJ2-2; 10 bases match TRBD2. This CDR3 has 15 residues. CDR1 and CDR2 (germline): SGHRS, YFSETQ. J was trimmed by 3 bases and V by 2 bases; bases with no gene match: 1.

The rearrangement uses TRBV19 and TRBJ2-1; D is possibly TRBD1 (5 bases). The CDR3 is 14 amino acids. V lost 9 bases to trimming and J lost 6 bases, with 18 bases between them. Germline CDR1 is LNHDA and CDR2 is SQIVND (reference sequence). The CDR3 sequence: CASQTQGWINEQFF. DNA for the CDR3: TGTGCCAGCCAAACTCAGGGTTGGATCAATGAGCAGTTCTTC.

This clone turned up a few times. The genes are TRBV24-1 and TRBJ1-4; D is unresolved. The germline V and J ends were trimmed by 7 bases and 11 bases, with 10 bases remaining between them. Germline-derived CDR1 and CDR2 are KGHDR and SFDVKD. The CDR3 has 11 residues. Here the CDR3 reads CATSDDKKLFF. The CDR3, as DNA: TGTGCCACCAGCGACGACAAGAAACTGTTTTTT.

CDR3 in DNA: TGTGCCAGCAGCGTGAAGACTAGCGGGGGGGGAGAGACCCAGTACTTC. Protein: CASSVKTSGGGETQYF. The V and J genes are TRBV5-7 and TRBJ2-5; the match to TRBD2 covers 14 bases. TRBV5-7 carries the ORF label, with uncertain function. V lost 4 bases and J lost 4; bases outside the gene matches: 6. This CDR3 contains 16 residues.

The CDR3 DNA reads as TGTGCCAGCAGCCAAGGTGAGGTAAACACTGAAGCTTTCTTT. Translating it yields CASSQGEVNTEAFF. The chain employs TRBV4-2 and TRBJ1-1; D remains unclear. Germline values: CDR1 LGHNA, CDR2 YNFKEQ. The V gene lost 1 base and the J gene lost 2 bases, with 8 bases spanning the gap. This CDR3 comprises 14 residues.

This clone was counted only a few times. The chain is built from TRBV11-2 and TRBJ2-1; D perhaps matches TRBD1 (5 bases). Germline V gives CDR1 SGHAT, CDR2 FQNNGV. The length of the CDR3 is 17 residues. Trimming removed 0 bases at V and 5 bases at J, with 17 bases between. The chain's CDR3 is CASSLDGVGARNNEQFF. The CDR3 region has the DNA TGTGCCAGCAGCTTAGATGGGGTAGGGGCACGAAACAATGAGCAGTTCTTC. The full variable domain, rest sourced from reference TRBV11-2 and TRBJ2-1, is EAGVAQSPRYKIIEKRQSVAFWCNPISGHATLYWYQQILGQGPKLLIQFQNNGVVDDSQLPKDRFSAERLKGVDSTLKIQPAKLEDSAVYLCASSLDGVGARNNEQFFGPGTRLTVL.

This clone was counted a few times. CDR3 DNA sequence: TGTGCCTGGACTGGACTAGCGGGAGTACGGTACTTC. Protein: CAWTGLAGVRYF. V gene TRBV30 combines with J gene TRBJ2-7; 13 nucleotides align to TRBD2. From germline, CDR1 is GTSNPN and CDR2 SVGIG (reference sequence). The length of the CDR3 is 12 residues. Germline trimming cut 4 bases from V and 12 bases from J; bases unmatched to any gene: 6. Full variable domain (outside the CDR3, taken from reference TRBV30 and TRBJ2-7): SQTIHQWPATLVQPVGSPLSLECTVEGTSNPNLYWYRQAAGRGLQLLFYSVGIGQISSEVPQNLSASRPQDRQFILSSKKLLLSDSGFYLCAWTGLAGVRYFGPGTRLTVT.

The chain employs TRBV10-3 and TRBJ2-7; 11 nucleotides agree with TRBD2. The CDR3 runs to 13 residues. Trimming at V came to 6 bases and at J to 4 bases, leaving 2 bases not matched to a gene. Germline assignment: CDR1 ENHRY and CDR2 SYGVKD. CDR3 sequence reads: CAISGTSGYEQYF. The CDR3 DNA reads as TGTGCCATCAGCGGGACTAGCGGTTACGAGCAGTACTTC.

The V call is TRBV18, the J call TRBJ1-6, with a weak D call TRBD1 (5 bases). CDR1 and CDR2 (germline): KGHSH, LQKENI. CDR3 size: 13 residues. V gave up 2 bases and J gave up 10 bases, with 9 bases separating them. In DNA form, the CDR3 reads TGTGCCAGCTCACCAGGGGGGGACTCACCCCTCCACTTT. Translated: CASSPGGDSPLHF.